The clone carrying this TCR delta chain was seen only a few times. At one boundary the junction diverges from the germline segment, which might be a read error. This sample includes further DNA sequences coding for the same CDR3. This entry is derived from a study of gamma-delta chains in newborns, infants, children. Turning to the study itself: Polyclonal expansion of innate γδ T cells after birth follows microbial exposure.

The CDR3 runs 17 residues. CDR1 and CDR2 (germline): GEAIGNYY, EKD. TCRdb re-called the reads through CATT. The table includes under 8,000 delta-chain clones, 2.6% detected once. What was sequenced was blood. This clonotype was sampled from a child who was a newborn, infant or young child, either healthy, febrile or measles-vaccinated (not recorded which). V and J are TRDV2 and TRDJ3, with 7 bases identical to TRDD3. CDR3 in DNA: TGTGCCTGTGACACACCGGGGGGATCCTGGGACACCCGACAGATGTTCTTC. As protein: CACDTPGGSWDTRQMFF.